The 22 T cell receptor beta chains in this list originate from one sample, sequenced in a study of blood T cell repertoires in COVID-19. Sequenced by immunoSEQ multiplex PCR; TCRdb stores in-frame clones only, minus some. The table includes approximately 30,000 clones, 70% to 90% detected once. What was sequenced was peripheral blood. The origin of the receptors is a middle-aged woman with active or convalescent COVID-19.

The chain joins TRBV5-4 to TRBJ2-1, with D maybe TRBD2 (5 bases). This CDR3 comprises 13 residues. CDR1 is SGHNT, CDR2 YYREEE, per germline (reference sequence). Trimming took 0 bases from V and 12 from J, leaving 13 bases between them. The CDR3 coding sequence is TGTGCCAGCAGCTTGGCTCCAGTCGGAGGGCAGTTCTTC. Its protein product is CASSLAPVGGQFF.

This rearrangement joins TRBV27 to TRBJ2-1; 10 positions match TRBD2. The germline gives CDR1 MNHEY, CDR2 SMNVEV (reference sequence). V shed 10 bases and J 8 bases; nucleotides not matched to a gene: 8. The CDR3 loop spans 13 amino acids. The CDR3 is CATQLAGRYEQFF. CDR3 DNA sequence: TGTGCCACCCAACTAGCGGGAAGGTATGAGCAGTTCTTC.

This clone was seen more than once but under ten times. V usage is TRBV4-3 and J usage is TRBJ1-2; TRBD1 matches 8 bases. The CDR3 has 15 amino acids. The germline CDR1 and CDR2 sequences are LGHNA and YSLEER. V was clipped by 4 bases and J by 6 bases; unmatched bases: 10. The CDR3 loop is CASSPWTGTEDGYTF. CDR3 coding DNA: TGCGCCAGCAGCCCTTGGACAGGGACTGAGGATGGCTACACCTTC.

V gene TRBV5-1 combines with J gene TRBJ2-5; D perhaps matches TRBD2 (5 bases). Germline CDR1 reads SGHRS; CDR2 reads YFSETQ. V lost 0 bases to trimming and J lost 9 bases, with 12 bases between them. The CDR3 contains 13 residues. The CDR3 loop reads CASSLGPPRAQYF. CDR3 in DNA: TGCGCCAGCAGCTTGGGGCCCCCGCGGGCCCAGTACTTC.

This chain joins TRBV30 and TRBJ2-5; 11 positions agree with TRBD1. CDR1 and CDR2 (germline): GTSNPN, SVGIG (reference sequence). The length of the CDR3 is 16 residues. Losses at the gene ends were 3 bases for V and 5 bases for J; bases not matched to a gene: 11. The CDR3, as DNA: TGTGCCTGGAGGAGGACAGGGGGCCTAATACTGGAGACCCAGTACTTC. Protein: CAWRRTGGLILETQYF.

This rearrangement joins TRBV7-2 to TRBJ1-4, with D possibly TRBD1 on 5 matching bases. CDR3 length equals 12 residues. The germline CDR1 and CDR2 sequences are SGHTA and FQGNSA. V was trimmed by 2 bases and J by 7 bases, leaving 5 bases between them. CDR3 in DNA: TGTGCCAGCAGCTTACAGGGTGAAAAACTGTTTTTT. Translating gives CASSLQGEKLFF.

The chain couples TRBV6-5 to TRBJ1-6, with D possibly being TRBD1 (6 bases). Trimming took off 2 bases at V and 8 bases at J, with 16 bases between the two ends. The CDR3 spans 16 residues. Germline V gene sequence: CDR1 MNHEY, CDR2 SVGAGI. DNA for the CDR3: TGTGCCAGCAGTTACCTACAGGGACGGCGCGATTCACCCCTCCACTTT. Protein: CASSYLQGRRDSPLHF.

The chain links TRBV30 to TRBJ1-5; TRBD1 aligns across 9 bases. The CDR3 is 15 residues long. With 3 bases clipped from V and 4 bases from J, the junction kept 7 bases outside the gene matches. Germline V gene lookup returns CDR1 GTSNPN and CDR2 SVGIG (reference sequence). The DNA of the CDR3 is TGTGCCTGGAGCCCGGGACAGGGCGTTAATCAGCCCCAGCATTTT. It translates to CAWSPGQGVNQPQHF.

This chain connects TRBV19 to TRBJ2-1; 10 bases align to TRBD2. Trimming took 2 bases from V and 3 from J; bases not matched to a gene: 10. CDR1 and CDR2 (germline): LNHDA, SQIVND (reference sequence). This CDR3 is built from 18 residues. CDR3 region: CASSILRSQRGGYNEQFF. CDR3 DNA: TGTGCCAGTAGTATACTTCGGTCCCAGCGGGGGGGCTACAATGAGCAGTTCTTC.

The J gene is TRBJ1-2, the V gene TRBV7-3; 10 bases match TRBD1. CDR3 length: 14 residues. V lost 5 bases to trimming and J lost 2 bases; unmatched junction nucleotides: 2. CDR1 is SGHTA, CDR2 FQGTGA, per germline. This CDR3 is CASSLGQGNYGYTF. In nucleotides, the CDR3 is TGTGCCAGCAGCCTGGGACAGGGGAACTATGGCTACACCTTC. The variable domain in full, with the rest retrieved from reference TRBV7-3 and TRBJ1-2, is GAGVSQTPSNKVTEKGKYVELRCDPISGHTALYWYRQSLGQGPEFLIYFQGTGAADDSGLPNDRFFAVRPEGSVSTLKIQRTERGDSAVYLCASSLGQGNYGYTFGSGTRLTVV.

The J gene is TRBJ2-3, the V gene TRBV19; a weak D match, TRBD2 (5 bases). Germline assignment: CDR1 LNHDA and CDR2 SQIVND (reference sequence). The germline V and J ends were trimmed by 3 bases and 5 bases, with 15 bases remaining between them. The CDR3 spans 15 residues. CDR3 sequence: CASSIYGSREDTQYF. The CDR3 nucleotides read TGTGCCAGTAGTATTTACGGGTCCCGGGAAGATACGCAGTATTTT.

This CDR3 reads CASRLDGMNTGELFF. CDR3 DNA: TGTGCCAGCCGACTGGACGGGATGAACACCGGGGAGCTGTTTTTT. This sequence joins TRBV9 and TRBJ2-2, with D possibly matching TRBD2 (5 bases). V was cut by 7 bases and J by 1 base, with 14 bases left in between. The germline V gene encodes CDR1 SGDLS and CDR2 YYNGEE. This CDR3 contains 15 residues.

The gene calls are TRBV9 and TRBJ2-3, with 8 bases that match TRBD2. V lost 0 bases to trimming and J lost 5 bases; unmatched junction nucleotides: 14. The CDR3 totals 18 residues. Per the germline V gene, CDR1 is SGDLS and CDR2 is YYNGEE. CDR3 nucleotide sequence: TGTGCCAGCAGCGTAGGAGCGGGGGCGCCGGTCGGACTAGATACGCAGTATTTT. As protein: CASSVGAGAPVGLDTQYF.

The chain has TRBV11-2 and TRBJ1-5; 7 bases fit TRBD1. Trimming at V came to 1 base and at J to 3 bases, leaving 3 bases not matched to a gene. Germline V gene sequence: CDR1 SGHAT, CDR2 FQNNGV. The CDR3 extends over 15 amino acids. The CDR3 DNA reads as TGTGCCAGCAGCTTAGGAACAGGGGACAATCAGCCCCAGCATTTT. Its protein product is CASSLGTGDNQPQHF.

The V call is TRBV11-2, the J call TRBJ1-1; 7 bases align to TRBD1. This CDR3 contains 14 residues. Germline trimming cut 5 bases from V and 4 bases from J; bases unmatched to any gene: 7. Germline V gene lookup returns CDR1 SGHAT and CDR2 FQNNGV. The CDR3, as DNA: TGTGCCAGCAGCGCCGACAGGGCGGTCACTGAAGCTTTCTTT. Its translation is CASSADRAVTEAFF.

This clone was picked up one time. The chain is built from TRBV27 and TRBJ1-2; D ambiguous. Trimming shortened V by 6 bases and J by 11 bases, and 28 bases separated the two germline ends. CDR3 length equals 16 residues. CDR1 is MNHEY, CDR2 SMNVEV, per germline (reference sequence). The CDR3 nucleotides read TGTGCCAGCAGGCAGGCCTTTGGGCAGGTGACCTTAGTTTACACCTTC. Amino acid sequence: CASRQAFGQVTLVYTF.

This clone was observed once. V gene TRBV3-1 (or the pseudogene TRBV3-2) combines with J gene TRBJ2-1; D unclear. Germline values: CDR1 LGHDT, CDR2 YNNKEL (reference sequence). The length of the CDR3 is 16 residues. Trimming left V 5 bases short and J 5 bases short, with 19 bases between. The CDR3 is CASSAVFPHSDNEQFF. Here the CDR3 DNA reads TGTGCCAGCAGCGCAGTGTTTCCCCATTCCGACAATGAGCAGTTCTTC.

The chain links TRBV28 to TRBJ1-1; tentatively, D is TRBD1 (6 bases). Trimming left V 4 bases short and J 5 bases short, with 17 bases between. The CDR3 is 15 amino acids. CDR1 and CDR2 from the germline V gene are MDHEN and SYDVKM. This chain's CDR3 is CASSSYTGRGTEAFF. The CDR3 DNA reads TGTGCCAGCAGTTCATATACAGGGAGGGGAACTGAAGCTTTCTTT.

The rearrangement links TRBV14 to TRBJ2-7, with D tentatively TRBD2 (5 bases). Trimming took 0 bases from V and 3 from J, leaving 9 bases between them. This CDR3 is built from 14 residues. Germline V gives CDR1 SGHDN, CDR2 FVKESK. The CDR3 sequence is CASSQELEVYEQYF. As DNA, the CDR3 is TGTGCCAGCAGCCAAGAATTGGAGGTCTACGAGCAGTACTTC.

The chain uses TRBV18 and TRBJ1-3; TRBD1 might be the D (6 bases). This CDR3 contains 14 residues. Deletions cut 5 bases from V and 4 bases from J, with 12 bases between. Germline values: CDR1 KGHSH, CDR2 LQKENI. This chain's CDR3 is CASSAIGQGNTIYF. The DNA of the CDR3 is TGTGCCAGCTCAGCCATCGGACAGGGAAACACCATATATTTT.

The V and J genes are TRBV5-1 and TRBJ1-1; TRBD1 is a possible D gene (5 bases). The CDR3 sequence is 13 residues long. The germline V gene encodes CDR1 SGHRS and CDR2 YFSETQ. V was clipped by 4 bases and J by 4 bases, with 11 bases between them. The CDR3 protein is CASSQPGVTEAFF. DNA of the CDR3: TGCGCCAGCAGCCAGCCGGGGGTCACTGAAGCTTTCTTT.

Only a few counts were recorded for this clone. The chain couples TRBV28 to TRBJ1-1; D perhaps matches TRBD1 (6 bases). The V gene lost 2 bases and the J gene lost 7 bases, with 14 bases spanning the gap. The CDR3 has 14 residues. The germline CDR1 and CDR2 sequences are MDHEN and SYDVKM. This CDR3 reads CASSLPGDVSEAFF. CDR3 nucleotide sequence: TGTGCCAGCAGTTTACCAGGGGACGTTAGTGAAGCTTTCTTT.